This T cell receptor (beta chain) was sequenced in a study of blood T cell repertoires in COVID-19. In the study overall: The cDNA or gDNA used as material had been derived from T cells, B-cell-depleted T cells, or PBMCs.

The cohort comprised adults aged roughly 18 to 95 years residing in 20 to 30 US areas. Clinical history as reported by participants underpinned cohort assignment. Authors' processing steps: Reference gene primers were amplified, and this amplification served to estimate nucleated cell counts. Repertoires were generated with immunoSEQ multiplex PCR, while TCRdb's copy carries only in-frame clones and drops some. The V and J calls and clone size come from that table; D and trimming were worked out from the DNA. Of hundreds of thousands of clones in the sample, roughly 88% were seen once. The CDR3 spans 15 residues. Trimming at V came to 0 bases and at J to 4 bases, leaving 2 bases not matched to a gene. Looked up from germline, CDR1 is LGHDT and CDR2 is YNNKEL (reference sequence).

The TCR sequence derives from a middle-aged woman with acute COVID-19. Sequencing input: PBMCs or T cells enriched from blood (not recorded which). This rearrangement joins TRBV3-1 (or the pseudogene TRBV3-2) to TRBJ2-1; 8 bases match TRBD2. This CDR3 reads CASSQDSGRYNEQFF. Here the CDR3 DNA reads TGTGCCAGCAGCCAAGACAGCGGGAGATACAATGAGCAGTTCTTC.